This T cell receptor beta chain derives from a study of blood T cell repertoires in COVID-19 (dated by TCRdb to between 2020 and 2021). For context, the study as a whole: Samples from collaborators originated in the United States, Italy and Spain and spanned both the acute and convalescent phases of COVID-19. The material from the prospective study consisted of cDNA or gDNA derived from T cells, B-cell-depleted T cells, or PBMCs. Deeply sampled blood TCRbeta repertoires from subjects exposed to, actively infected with, or recovered from COVID-19 were included in the dataset. The repertoires were made available in a free public database intended to serve as a resource for research on the immune response to SARS-CoV-2. The samples were drawn from two sources: the first 160 participants of the ongoing ImmuneRACE study, and some 1,300 subjects contributed by 6 global collaborators. Sample metadata almost always included a de-identified subject ID, COVID-19 status, age in years and sex. HLA class I and class II types, where available, came from metadata supplied by the sample provider rather than from assay-based typing. The paper as a whole reports these results and caveats: Clinical and demographic metadata were provided uncurated, with the amount varying by source and participant.

From the cysteine up to the phenylalanine, the CDR3 has a length of 14 residues. Just the 42-base CDR3 DNA is kept, in frame starting at base 1. Relative to germline, V is 5 bases shorter and J is 6 bases shorter, with 17 bases between their ends. Per the germline V gene (reference sequence), SGHAT is the CDR1 and FQDESV is the CDR2. As to this clone: It lacks a known antigen. Qualities for individual bases were not recorded, and no much larger clone is one base off.

Collaborating institutions collected whole blood in K2EDTA tubes following their own protocols. For TCRbeta analysis, collaborators shipped samples as frozen whole blood, isolated PBMCs, or DNA extracted from either of those sample types. TCRbeta CDR3 regions were amplified from genomic DNA by means of the immunoSEQ Assay, a bias-controlled multiplex PCR. As for the original processing: The number of nucleated cells in each sample was estimated by amplification of reference gene primers within the assay. Sequence reads were collapsed and filtered to measure the absolute abundance of every unique TCRbeta CDR3 rearrangement. For each sample, productive Simpson clonality was calculated as the square root of Simpson's diversity index over productive rearrangements. TCRdb stores this immuneACCESS table with in-frame sequences only. Part of the clones is absent; in the studies checked, under half of the shortfall reflects unresolved V genes, and no reason is known for the rest. V, J and clone size are taken as reported in that table, and D and trimming were inferred from the DNA itself. For this sample there are 200,000 or so clones; about 82% appear just once. The ten largest clonotypes hold about 4.8% of the sample.

The rearranged segments are TRBV11-1 and TRBJ2-7; TRBD2 is possibly the D segment (5 matching bases). The sample comprised peripheral blood. The receptor comes from a woman in her 30s with acute or convalescent COVID-19. The nucleotides read TGTGCCAGCAGCCCTACAGCGAATGAGGGCGAGCAGTACTTC. This sequence encodes CASSPTANEGEQYF.